The subject of this entry is one T cell receptor (beta chain). The length of the CDR3 is 16 residues. Germline V lookup: CDR1 SEHNR, CDR2 FQNEAQ (reference sequence). V was shortened by 1 base and J by 0 bases, with 7 bases between the two germline ends. Here immunoSEQ multiplex PCR was the method, and the copy in TCRdb shows in-frame clones only, minus some. The sample lists about 220,000 clones; 70% to 85% were seen once. The record originates from a study of blood T cell repertoires in COVID-19. The specimen was peripheral blood. The sequence was obtained from a man aged 50 to 60 with active or convalescent COVID-19. J is TRBJ1-6 and V is TRBV7-9; D unresolved. This chain's CDR3 is CASSLVGSSYNSPLHF. The CDR3 DNA follows: TGTGCCAGCAGCTTAGTGGGGAGCTCCTATAATTCACCCCTCCACTTT.